Sequencing of this T cell receptor (beta chain) was carried out in a study of cytomegalovirus exposure and HLA in healthy donors. Study-level information: The same platform as the approximately 730 first-cohort repertoires was used for the 90 to 150 validation repertoires, a later analysis reported.

Study-wide results and caveats: Investigators reported 150 to 200 TCR beta chains as tied to cytomegalovirus. The tendency of first-cohort TCR clusters to co-occur in the 95 to 150 validation repertoires was the finding of a later analysis. In vitro data verified three CMV-associated chains as specific for CMV antigens.

Between the trimmed V and J ends, which lost 1 base and 2 bases, there was a span of 9 bases. This CDR3 comprises 14 residues. The germline CDR1 and CDR2 sequences are LGHNA and YSLEER. With regard to this clone: Its antigen is currently unknown.

The method was immunoSEQ multiplex PCR; TCRdb's version includes in-frame clones alone and lacks a portion of them. Among 50,000 to 65,000 clones listed, more than 70% were seen once. This chain connects TRBV4-3 to TRBJ2-7; D is undetermined. The TCR comes from a woman aged 18-30 years in good health and CMV-seropositive. The sequencing sample was made of PBMCs. This chain's CDR3 is CASSQGVAAYEQYF. CDR3 coding DNA: TGCGCCAGCAGCCAAGGAGTAGCAGCCTACGAGCAGTACTTC.